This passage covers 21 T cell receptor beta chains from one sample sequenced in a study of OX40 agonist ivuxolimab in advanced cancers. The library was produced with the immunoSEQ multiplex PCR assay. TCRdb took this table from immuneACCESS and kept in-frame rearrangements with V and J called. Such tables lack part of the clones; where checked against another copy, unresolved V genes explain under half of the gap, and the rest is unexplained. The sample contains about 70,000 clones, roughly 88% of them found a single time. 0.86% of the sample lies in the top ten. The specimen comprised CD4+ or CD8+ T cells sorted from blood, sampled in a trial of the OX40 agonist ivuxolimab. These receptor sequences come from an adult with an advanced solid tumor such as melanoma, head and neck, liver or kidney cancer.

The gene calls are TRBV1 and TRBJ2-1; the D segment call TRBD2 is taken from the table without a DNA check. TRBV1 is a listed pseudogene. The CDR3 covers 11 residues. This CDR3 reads CTSVVEDEQFF. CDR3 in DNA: TGCACCAGCGTTGTGGAGGATGAGCAGTTCTTC.

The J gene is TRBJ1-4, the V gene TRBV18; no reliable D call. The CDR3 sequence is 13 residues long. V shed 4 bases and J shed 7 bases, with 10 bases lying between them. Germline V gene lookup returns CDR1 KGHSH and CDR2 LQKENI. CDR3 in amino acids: CASSRGRGEKLFF. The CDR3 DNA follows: TGTGCCAGCTCACGTGGACGGGGTGAAAAACTGTTTTTT.

The CDR3 coding sequence is TGTGCCAGCAGTTCAGGGGTCGGGGTTAGCACAGATACGCAGTATTTT. Amino acid sequence: CASSSGVGVSTDTQYF. The genes are TRBV28 and TRBJ2-3; weak D call: TRBD1 (6 bases). Germline CDR1 and CDR2: MDHEN and SYDVKM. V lost 4 bases and J 0 bases, leaving 14 bases between the germline ends. The CDR3 extends over 16 amino acids.

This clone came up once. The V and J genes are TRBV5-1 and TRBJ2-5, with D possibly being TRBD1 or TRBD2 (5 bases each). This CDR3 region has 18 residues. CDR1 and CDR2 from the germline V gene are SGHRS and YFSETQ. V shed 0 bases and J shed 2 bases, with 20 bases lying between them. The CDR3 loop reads CASSLGGTLASLQETQYF. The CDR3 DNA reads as TGCGCCAGCAGCTTGGGTGGGACCCTTGCCTCTCTACAAGAGACCCAGTACTTC.

This CDR3 is CASSVAGGLVKDTQYF. The CDR3 nucleotides read TGTGCCAGCAGCGTAGCGGGGGGCCTAGTAAAAGATACGCAGTATTTT. J is TRBJ2-3 and V is TRBV9; tentatively, D is TRBD2 (7 bases). Germline V CDR1 and CDR2: SGDLS, YYNGEE. V was clipped by 0 bases and J by 5 bases, with 16 bases between them. The length of the CDR3 is 16 residues.

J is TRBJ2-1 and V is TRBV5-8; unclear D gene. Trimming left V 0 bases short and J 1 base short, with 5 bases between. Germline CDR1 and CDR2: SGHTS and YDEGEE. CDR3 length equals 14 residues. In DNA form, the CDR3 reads TGTGCCAGCAGCTTGGGGGATTCCTACAATGAGCAGTTCTTC. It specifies CASSLGDSYNEQFF.

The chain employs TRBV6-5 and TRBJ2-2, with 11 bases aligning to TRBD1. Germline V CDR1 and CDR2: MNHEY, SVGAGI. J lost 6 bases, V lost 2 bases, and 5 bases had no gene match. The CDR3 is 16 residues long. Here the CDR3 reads CASSYPGQGAPGELFF. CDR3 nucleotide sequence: TGTGCCAGCAGTTACCCCGGACAGGGGGCGCCCGGGGAGCTGTTTTTT.

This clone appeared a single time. As DNA, the CDR3 is TGTGCCAGCAGCTTAGGCGGAGCTAGCGGAGACTACGAGCAGTACTTC. This sequence encodes CASSLGGASGDYEQYF. The V gene is TRBV5-6, the J gene TRBJ2-7; 7 bases are a match to TRBD2. Germline V lookup: CDR1 SGHDT, CDR2 YYEEEE. The trim removed 2 bases at V and 3 bases at J, leaving 11 bases unmatched. The CDR3 totals 16 residues.

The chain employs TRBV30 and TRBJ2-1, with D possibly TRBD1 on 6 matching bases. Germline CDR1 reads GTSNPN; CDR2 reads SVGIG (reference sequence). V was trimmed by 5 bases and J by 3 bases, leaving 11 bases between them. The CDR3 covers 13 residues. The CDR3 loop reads CAWAGQYYNEQFF. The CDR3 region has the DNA TGTGCCTGGGCCGGACAGTACTACAATGAGCAGTTCTTC.

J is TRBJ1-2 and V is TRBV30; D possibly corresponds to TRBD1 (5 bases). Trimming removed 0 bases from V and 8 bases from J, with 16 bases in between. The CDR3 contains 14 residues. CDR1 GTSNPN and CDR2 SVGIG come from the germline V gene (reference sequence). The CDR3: CAWSVSLGRGGYTF. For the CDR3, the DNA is TGTGCCTGGAGTGTTTCTTTGGGGCGCGGGGGCTACACCTTC.

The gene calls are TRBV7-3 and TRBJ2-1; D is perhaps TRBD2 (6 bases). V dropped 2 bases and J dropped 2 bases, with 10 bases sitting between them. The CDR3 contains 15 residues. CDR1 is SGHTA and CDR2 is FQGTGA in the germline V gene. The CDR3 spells CASSLSGVTYNEQFF. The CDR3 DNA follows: TGTGCCAGCAGCTTATCGGGAGTTACCTACAATGAGCAGTTCTTC.

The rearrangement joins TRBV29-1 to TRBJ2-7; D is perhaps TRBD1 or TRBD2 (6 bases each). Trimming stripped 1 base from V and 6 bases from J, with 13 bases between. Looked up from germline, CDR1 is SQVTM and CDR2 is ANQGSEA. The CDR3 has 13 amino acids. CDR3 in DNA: TGCAGCGTTGAAGGGATCGGGGGCGGCGAGCAGTACTTC. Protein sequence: CSVEGIGGGEQYF.

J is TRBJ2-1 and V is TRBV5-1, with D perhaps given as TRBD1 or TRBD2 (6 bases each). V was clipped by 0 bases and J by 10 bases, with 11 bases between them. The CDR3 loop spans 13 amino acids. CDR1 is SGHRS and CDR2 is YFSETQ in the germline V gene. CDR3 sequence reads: CASSLDRGPEQFF. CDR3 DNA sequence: TGCGCCAGCAGCTTGGATCGGGGGCCGGAGCAGTTCTTC.

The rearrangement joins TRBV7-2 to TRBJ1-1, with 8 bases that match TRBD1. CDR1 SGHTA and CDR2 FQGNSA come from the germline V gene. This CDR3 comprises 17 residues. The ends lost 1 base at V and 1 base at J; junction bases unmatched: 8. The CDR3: CASSLGRQGIGNTEAFF. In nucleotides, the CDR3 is TGTGCCAGCAGCTTAGGTAGACAGGGGATAGGGAACACTGAAGCTTTCTTT.

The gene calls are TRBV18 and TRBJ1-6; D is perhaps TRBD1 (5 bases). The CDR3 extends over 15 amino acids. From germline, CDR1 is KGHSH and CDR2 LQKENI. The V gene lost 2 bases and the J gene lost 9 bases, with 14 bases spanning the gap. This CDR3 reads CASSPLGDSGSPLHF. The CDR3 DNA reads TGTGCCAGCTCACCATTGGGGGATTCGGGTTCACCCCTCCACTTT.

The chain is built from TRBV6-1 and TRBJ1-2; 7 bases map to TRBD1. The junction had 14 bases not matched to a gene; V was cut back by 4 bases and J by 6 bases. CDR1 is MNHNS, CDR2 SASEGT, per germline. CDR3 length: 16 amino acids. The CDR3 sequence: CASSARGNRGRNGYTF. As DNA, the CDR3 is TGTGCCAGCAGTGCCCGGGGGAACAGGGGAAGAAATGGCTACACCTTC.

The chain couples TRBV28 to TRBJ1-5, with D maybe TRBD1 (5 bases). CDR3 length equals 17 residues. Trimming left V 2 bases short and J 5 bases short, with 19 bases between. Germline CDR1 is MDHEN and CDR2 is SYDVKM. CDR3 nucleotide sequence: TGTGCCAGCAGTTTAGTAAGGGGCGCGGGTTTGGATCAGCCCCAGCATTTT. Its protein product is CASSLVRGAGLDQPQHF.

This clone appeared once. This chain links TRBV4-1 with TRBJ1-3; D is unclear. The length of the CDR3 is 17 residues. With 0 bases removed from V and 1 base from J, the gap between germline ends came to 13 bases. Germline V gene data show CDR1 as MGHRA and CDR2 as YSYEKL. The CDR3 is CASSQEESGVSGNTIYF. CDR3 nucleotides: TGCGCCAGCAGCCAAGAAGAGTCCGGAGTTTCTGGAAACACCATATATTTT.

CDR3 nucleotides: TGTGCCAGCAGTCCCGGACAGGTGGGGAGGGGTGAAGCTTTCTTT. It translates to CASSPGQVGRGEAFF. The chain carries TRBV28 and TRBJ1-1, with 7 positions matching TRBD1. This CDR3 has 15 amino acids. V was pared by 5 bases and J by 7 bases, with 13 bases of the junction left unmatched. Germline V gene sequence: CDR1 MDHEN, CDR2 SYDVKM.

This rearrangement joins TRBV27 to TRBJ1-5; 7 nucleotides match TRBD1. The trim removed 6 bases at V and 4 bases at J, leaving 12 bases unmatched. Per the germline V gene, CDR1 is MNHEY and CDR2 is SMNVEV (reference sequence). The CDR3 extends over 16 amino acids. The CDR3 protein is CASSPRRQGHNQPQHF. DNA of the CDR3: TGTGCCAGCAGCCCTCGACGACAGGGCCATAATCAGCCCCAGCATTTT.

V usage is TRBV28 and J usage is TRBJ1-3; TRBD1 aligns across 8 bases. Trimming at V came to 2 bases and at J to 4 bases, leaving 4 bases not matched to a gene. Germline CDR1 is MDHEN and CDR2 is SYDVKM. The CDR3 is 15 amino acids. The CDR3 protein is CASSLPGTGGNTIYF. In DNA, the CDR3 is TGTGCCAGCAGTTTACCTGGGACAGGAGGAAACACCATATATTTT.